This T cell receptor beta chain was sequenced during a study of blood T cell repertoires in COVID-19. Symptom resolution, clearance, or two negative PCRs marked donors in Cohort 3 as recovered. The CDR3 contains 12 residues. V shed 0 bases and J shed 9 bases, with 8 bases lying between them. Germline V lookup: CDR1 SNHLY, CDR2 FYNNEI. Clones were read by immunoSEQ multiplex PCR, and TCRdb kept only the in-frame ones, dropping some. The data show around 270,000 clones, with 70% to 90% seen just once and more than 3.5% held by the top ten. This clone has only one observation. The receptor was isolated from a woman in her twenties or thirties who had recovered from COVID-19. This chain connects TRBV2 to TRBJ1-1; D remains ambiguous. The sample comprised PBMCs or T cells enriched from blood (not recorded which). The CDR3 coding sequence is TGTGCCAGCAGTGAAGCGGGAGCGCAAGCTTTCTTT. Translated: CASSEAGAQAFF.